The next 23 T cell receptor beta chains were all read from a single sample in a study of early T cells in non-severe SARS-CoV-2 infection. Each CDR3 protein gets one entry after TCRdb re-called the 5' RACE reads with MiXCR. This sample has tens of thousands of distinct CDR3 sequences, with under 15% found just once. Sequenced material: whole blood, taken at baseline. The receptor source for this set is an adult who was a healthcare worker with PCR-confirmed SARS-CoV-2 infection or an uninfected control (not recorded which).

This clonotype has ten or more counts. CDR3 coding DNA: TGTGCCAGCAGCCCCTCGAGGAGACTAGCGGGGTCCCGGGATACGCAGTATTTT. Protein: CASSPSRRLAGSRDTQYF. The chain links TRBV28 to TRBJ2-3; 11 nucleotides align to TRBD2. The V gene end was trimmed by 6 bases and the J gene end by 6 bases; junction bases not matched to a gene: 17. The CDR3 sequence is 18 residues long. The germline CDR1 and CDR2 sequences are MDHEN and SYDVKM.

This clonotype occurred a few times. In DNA form, the CDR3 reads TGTGCCAGCAGTCCCCCTTCAGCGGGAGGAAAAAACATTCAGTACTTC. Protein sequence: CASSPPSAGGKNIQYF. The V gene is TRBV12-3 or TRBV12-4, the J gene TRBJ2-4, with 9 bases identical to TRBD2. This CDR3 spans 16 amino acids. Losses at the gene ends were 5 bases for V and 4 bases for J; bases not matched to a gene: 9.

This clonotype occurred a few times. The chain joins TRBV11-2 to TRBJ2-3; 9 bases are a match to TRBD1. With 4 bases clipped from V and 9 bases from J, the junction kept 8 bases outside the gene matches. The length of the CDR3 is 14 residues. Germline V CDR1 and CDR2: SGHAT, FQNNGV. The CDR3 is CASSYNPGQGTQYF. The CDR3 DNA sequence: TGTGCCAGCAGCTATAATCCGGGACAGGGCACGCAGTATTTT.

This clonotype was picked up a small number of times. The rearrangement joins TRBV7-7 to TRBJ2-1; 7 bases agree with TRBD2. This CDR3 region has 15 residues. V was pared by 3 bases and J by 2 bases, with 4 bases of the junction left unmatched. The germline V gene encodes CDR1 SSHAT and CDR2 FNYEAQ (reference sequence). The CDR3 spells CASSFGLAAYNEQFF. The CDR3 DNA reads as TGTGCCAGCAGCTTCGGTCTAGCGGCCTACAATGAGCAGTTCTTC. Variable domain in full (rest from reference TRBV7-7 and TRBJ2-1): GAGVSQSPRYKVTKRGQDVTLRCDPISSHATLYWYQQALGQGPEFLTYFNYEAQPDKSGLPSDRFSAERPEGSISTLTIQRTEQRDSAMYRCASSFGLAAYNEQFFGPGTRLTVL.

This clonotype was seen at least ten times. The rearrangement joins TRBV18 to TRBJ2-1; 8 nucleotides agree with TRBD2. The J segment lost 6 bases and the V segment lost 4 bases, leaving 8 bases of the junction unmatched. The CDR3 covers 15 residues. The germline V gene encodes CDR1 KGHSH and CDR2 LQKENI. The CDR3, as DNA: TGTGCCAGCTCACGGGAGCGGGGGCAGCTCAATGAGCAGTTCTTC. Translated, it gives CASSRERGQLNEQFF.

The chain uses TRBV5-1 and TRBJ1-1; D call uncertain. This CDR3 has 14 residues. Deletions cut 2 bases from V and 2 bases from J, with 10 bases between. In germline, CDR1 is SGHRS, CDR2 YFSETQ. The CDR3 bases are TGCGCCAGCAGCTTCACCGACGTAAACACTGAAGCTTTCTTT. It yields the protein CASSFTDVNTEAFF. The full variable domain, with the rest looked up from reference TRBV5-1 and TRBJ1-1, is KAGVTQTPRYLIKTRGQQVTLSCSPISGHRSVSWYQQTPGQGLQFLFEYFSETQRNKGNFPGRFSGRQFSNSRSEMNVSTLELGDSALYLCASSFTDVNTEAFFGQGTRLTVV.

The V and J genes are TRBV20-1 and TRBJ1-1, with D possibly TRBD1 on 5 matching bases. This CDR3 region has 12 residues. Per the germline V gene, CDR1 is DFQATT and CDR2 is SNEGSKA (reference sequence). The V end was cut by 6 bases, the J end by 4 bases, with 12 bases between. The CDR3 reads CSAQGLGTEAFF. The CDR3 coding sequence is TGCAGTGCGCAGGGCTTAGGCACTGAAGCTTTCTTT.

V and J are TRBV6-6 and TRBJ2-1, with TRBD2 matching over 12 bases. The CDR3 runs to 15 residues. Germline V lookup: CDR1 MNHNY, CDR2 SVGAGI (reference sequence). Trimming removed 6 bases from V and 4 bases from J; junction bases left unmatched: 4. The CDR3 region has the DNA TGTGCCAGCAGATCCGGACTAGCGGGGTACAATGAGCAGTTCTTC. Amino acids: CASRSGLAGYNEQFF.

This clonotype was found many times. V usage is TRBV6-6 and J usage is TRBJ2-7, with D unclear. V was clipped by 7 bases and J by 1 base, with 11 bases between them. There are 13 residues in the CDR3. Germline V gives CDR1 MNHNY, CDR2 SVGAGI (reference sequence). CDR3 residues: CASIMPGSYEQYF. CDR3 DNA: TGTGCCAGCATCATGCCAGGTTCCTACGAGCAGTACTTC.

This clonotype was counted a few times. V usage is TRBV12-3 or TRBV12-4 and J usage is TRBJ2-5; TRBD1 matches at 7 bases. The length of the CDR3 is 15 residues. Unmatched junction bases numbered 7, after V lost 6 bases and J lost 0 bases. CDR3 coding DNA: TGTGCCAGCAGCGCCCTTACAGGGGACCAAGAGACCCAGTACTTC. Its translation is CASSALTGDQETQYF.

This clonotype has ten or more counts. This chain joins TRBV28 and TRBJ1-1; D is ambiguous. V lost 3 bases and J 2 bases, leaving 7 bases between the germline ends. The CDR3 is 13 residues long. Per the germline V gene, CDR1 is MDHEN and CDR2 is SYDVKM. The CDR3 DNA reads as TGTGCCAGCAGTTTGGTAGTTAACACTGAAGCTTTCTTT. Its translation: CASSLVVNTEAFF.

In this sample, this clonotype turned up a few times. This chain uses TRBV7-2 with TRBJ1-1, with D perhaps TRBD1 (5 bases). The V and J ends lost 8 bases and 4 bases respectively, with 17 bases between them. CDR3 length: 14 amino acids. The germline V gene encodes CDR1 SGHTA and CDR2 FQGNSA. The CDR3 coding sequence is TGTGCCAGCTTGGGACCTCCTCGGGGCACTGAAGCTTTCTTT. It translates to CASLGPPRGTEAFF.

This clonotype was seen only a few times. This chain connects TRBV7-3 to TRBJ2-3, with 9 bases aligning to TRBD1. With 6 bases clipped from V and 6 bases from J, the junction kept 4 bases outside the gene matches. CDR1 and CDR2 from the germline V gene are SGHTA and FQGTGA. The CDR3 has 13 amino acids. The CDR3 sequence is CASRLGQGDTQYF. DNA of the CDR3: TGTGCCAGCAGACTAGGACAGGGGGATACGCAGTATTTT.

This clonotype appeared a few times. The rearrangement uses TRBV4-1 and TRBJ1-1; D might be TRBD1 (6 bases). CDR3 length: 15 residues. Trimming shortened V by 5 bases and J by 4 bases, and 17 bases separated the two germline ends. Germline V CDR1 and CDR2: MGHRA, YSYEKL. The CDR3 protein is CASSYSQGYSTEAFF. CDR3 DNA: TGCGCCAGCAGCTATTCACAGGGTTATAGCACTGAAGCTTTCTTT.

J is TRBJ2-3 and V is TRBV5-1; D ambiguous. Germline V gene data show CDR1 as SGHRS and CDR2 as YFSETQ. CDR3 length: 15 residues. Trimming took 4 bases from V and 3 from J, leaving 15 bases between them. CDR3 sequence (DNA): TGCGCCAGCAGCCTCGGACCGAATCCGACAGATACGCAGTATTTT. Protein: CASSLGPNPTDTQYF.

The rearrangement joins TRBV29-1 to TRBJ1-1; D remains ambiguous. V was trimmed by 5 bases and J by 2 bases, leaving 3 bases between them. This CDR3 comprises 10 residues. Germline V gives CDR1 SQVTM, CDR2 ANQGSEA. CDR3 DNA: TGCAGCGTTCTCAACACTGAAGCTTTCTTT. Translated, it gives CSVLNTEAFF.

The rearrangement links TRBV29-1 to TRBJ2-1; possible D gene TRBD2, 5 bases. The CDR3 runs to 13 residues. Germline lookup yields CDR1 SQVTM and CDR2 ANQGSEA. V lost 7 bases, J lost 0 bases, and 10 bases lay in between. CDR3 amino acids: CSGRGSSYNEQFF. The CDR3 DNA sequence: TGCAGCGGGAGAGGGAGCTCCTACAATGAGCAGTTCTTC.

The chain links TRBV7-8 to TRBJ1-4; D is perhaps TRBD1 (5 bases). Per germline, CDR1 SGHVS and CDR2 FQNEAQ. This CDR3 is built from 11 residues. V was cut by 5 bases and J by 13 bases, with 11 bases left in between. The CDR3 is CASSLGGSLFF. The CDR3 region has the DNA TGTGCCAGCAGCCTTGGGGGGTCACTGTTTTTT.

This sequence joins TRBV20-1 and TRBJ1-2; 7 bases are shared with TRBD1. This CDR3 spans 17 amino acids. CDR1 and CDR2 from the germline V gene are DFQATT and SNEGSKA (reference sequence). Trimming took 3 bases from V and 2 from J; bases not matched to a gene: 15. Here the CDR3 reads CSASSPTRGHKNYGYTF. CDR3 DNA sequence: TGCAGTGCTAGCTCGCCAACGAGGGGGCATAAGAACTATGGCTACACCTTC.

This chain uses TRBV11-2 with TRBJ2-5; D may be TRBD1 or TRBD2 (5 bases each). V lost 1 base to trimming and J lost 9 bases, with 15 bases between them. The CDR3 runs 14 residues. The germline V gene has CDR1 SGHAT and CDR2 FQNNGV. The CDR3 reads CASSLGGGWGPQYF. The DNA of the CDR3 is TGTGCCAGCAGCTTAGGAGGCGGATGGGGACCCCAGTACTTC.

The chain carries TRBV3-1 and TRBJ1-2; 8 nucleotides match TRBD1. J was trimmed by 8 bases and V by 4 bases; bases with no gene match: 18. Per germline, CDR1 LGHDT and CDR2 YNNKEL (reference sequence). This CDR3 spans 17 amino acids. The CDR3 bases are TGTGCCAGCAGCCGAGGACCGGTGTGGCAGGGGGCAAAAGGCTACACCTTC. This sequence encodes CASSRGPVWQGAKGYTF.

The CDR3 DNA is TGTGCCAGCAGCCAAGACAGAGACTATGGCTACACCTTC. Its protein is CASSQDRDYGYTF. This rearrangement joins TRBV3-1 to TRBJ1-2; D gene unclear. CDR1 and CDR2 (germline): LGHDT, YNNKEL (reference sequence). CDR3 length: 13 residues. The V and J ends lost 0 bases and 3 bases respectively, with 5 bases between them. Supplemented by reference TRBV3-1 and TRBJ1-2, the full variable domain reads DTAVSQTPKYLVTQMGNDKSIKCEQNLGHDTMYWYKQDSKKFLKIMFSYNNKELIINETVPNRFSPKSPDKAHLNLHINSLELGDSAVYFCASSQDRDYGYTFGSGTRLTVV.

Worth noting for this clonotype: The junction departs from germline at one end; a sequencing error may be responsible. The chain links TRBV6-2 or TRBV6-3 to TRBJ2-7, with a weak D call TRBD1 (6 bases). This CDR3 is 12 amino acids long. In germline, CDR1 is MNHEY, CDR2 SVGEGT. In nucleotides, the CDR3 is TGTGCCAGCAGTTACAATCGGCAGGGGATGAACTTC. Translating gives CASSYNRQGMNF.